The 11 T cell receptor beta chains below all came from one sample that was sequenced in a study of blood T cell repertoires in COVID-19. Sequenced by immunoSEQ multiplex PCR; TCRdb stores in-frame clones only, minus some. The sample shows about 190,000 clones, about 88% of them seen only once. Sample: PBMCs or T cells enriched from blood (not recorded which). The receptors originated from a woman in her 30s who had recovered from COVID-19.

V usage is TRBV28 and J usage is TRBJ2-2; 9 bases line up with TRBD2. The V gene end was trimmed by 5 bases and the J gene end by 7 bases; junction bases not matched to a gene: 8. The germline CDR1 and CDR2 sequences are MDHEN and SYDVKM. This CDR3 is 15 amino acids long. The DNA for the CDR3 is TGTGCCAGCAGTCGCGGGGGGGCTCGGAACGGGGAGCTGTTTTTT. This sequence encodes CASSRGGARNGELFF.

CDR3 nucleotide sequence: TGTGCCAGCAGCGTCACAGGGAGCTCCTACAATGAGCAGTTCTTC. Its protein product is CASSVTGSSYNEQFF. This chain connects TRBV9 to TRBJ2-1; D may be TRBD1 (6 bases). Germline CDR1 is SGDLS and CDR2 is YYNGEE. The germline V and J ends were trimmed by 2 bases and 0 bases, with 9 bases remaining between them. The CDR3 extends over 15 amino acids.

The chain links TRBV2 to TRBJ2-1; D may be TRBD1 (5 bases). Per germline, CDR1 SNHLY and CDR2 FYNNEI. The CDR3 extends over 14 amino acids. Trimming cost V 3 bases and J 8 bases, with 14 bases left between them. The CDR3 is CASSEFRRVDEQFF. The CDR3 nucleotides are TGTGCCAGCAGTGAGTTTCGCAGGGTGGATGAGCAGTTCTTC.

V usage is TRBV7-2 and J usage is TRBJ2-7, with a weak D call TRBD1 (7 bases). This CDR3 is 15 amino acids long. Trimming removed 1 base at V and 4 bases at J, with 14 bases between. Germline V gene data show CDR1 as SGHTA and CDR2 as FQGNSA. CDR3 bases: TGTGCCAGCAGCTTAGTGGAGGGGGCCTCTTACGAGCAGTACTTC. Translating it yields CASSLVEGASYEQYF.

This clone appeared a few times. This chain's CDR3 is CASGGQIGYNEQFF. The DNA for the CDR3 is TGTGCCAGCGGGGGACAGATCGGGTACAATGAGCAGTTCTTC. The chain combines TRBV5-6 with TRBJ2-1, with 7 bases that match TRBD1. Germline lookup yields CDR1 SGHDT and CDR2 YYEEEE. V shed 7 bases and J 4 bases; nucleotides not matched to a gene: 8. CDR3 size: 14 residues.

The CDR3 reads CASSLTRGGPMNTEAFF. The DNA of the CDR3 is TGTGCCAGCAGCTTAACTCGGGGGGGCCCGATGAACACTGAAGCTTTCTTT. This chain connects TRBV7-3 to TRBJ1-1; TRBD1 might be the D (6 bases). CDR1 and CDR2 (germline): SGHTA, FQGTGA. The CDR3 has 17 amino acids. Deletions cut 0 bases from V and 0 bases from J, with 14 bases between.

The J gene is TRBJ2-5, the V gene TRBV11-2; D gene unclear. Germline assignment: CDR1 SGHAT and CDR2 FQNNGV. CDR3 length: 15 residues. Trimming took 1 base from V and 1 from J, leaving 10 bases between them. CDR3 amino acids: CASSLVGRIQETQYF. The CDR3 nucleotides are TGTGCCAGCAGCTTAGTTGGCAGAATCCAAGAGACCCAGTACTTC.

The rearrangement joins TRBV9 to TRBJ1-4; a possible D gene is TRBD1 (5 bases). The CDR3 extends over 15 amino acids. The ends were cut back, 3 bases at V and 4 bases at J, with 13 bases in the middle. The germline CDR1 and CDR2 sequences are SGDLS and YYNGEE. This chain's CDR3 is CASSAERDLNEKLFF. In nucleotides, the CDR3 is TGTGCCAGCAGCGCTGAGCGGGACCTTAATGAAAAACTGTTTTTT.

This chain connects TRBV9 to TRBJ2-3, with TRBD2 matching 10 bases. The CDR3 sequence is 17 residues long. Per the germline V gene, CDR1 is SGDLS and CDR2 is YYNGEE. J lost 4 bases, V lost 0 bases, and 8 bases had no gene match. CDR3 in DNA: TGTGCCAGCAGCGTAGGGGCTAGCGGGGGCGTTCCAGATACGCAGTATTTT. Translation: CASSVGASGGVPDTQYF.

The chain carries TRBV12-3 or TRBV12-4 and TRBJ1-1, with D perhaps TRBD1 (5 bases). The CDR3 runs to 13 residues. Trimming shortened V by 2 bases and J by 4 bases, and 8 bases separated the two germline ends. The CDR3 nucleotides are TGTGCCAGCAGTTTAAGGGGATCCACTGAAGCTTTCTTT. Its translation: CASSLRGSTEAFF.

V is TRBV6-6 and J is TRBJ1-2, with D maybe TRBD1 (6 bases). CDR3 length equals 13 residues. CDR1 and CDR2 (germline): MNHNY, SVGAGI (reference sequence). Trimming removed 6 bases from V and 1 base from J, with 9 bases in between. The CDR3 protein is CASSPDSNYGYTF. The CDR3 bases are TGTGCCAGCAGCCCGGACAGTAACTATGGCTACACCTTC.